A single sample gave rise to the 3 T cell receptor beta chains below, sequenced in a study of blood T cell repertoires in COVID-19. Measured with immunoSEQ multiplex PCR; TCRdb has only the in-frame clones, and not every one. The sample holds some 95,000 clones, 85% to 95% seen once. Input material: peripheral blood. The source of these receptors is a human donor with active COVID-19. The donor label of this sample is uncertain.

J is TRBJ2-3 and V is TRBV9; TRBD2 matches at 11 bases. CDR1 and CDR2 (germline): SGDLS, YYNGEE. The CDR3 spans 17 residues. The V segment lost 1 base and the J segment 0 bases; nucleotides outside the gene matches: 4. The CDR3 nucleotides read TGTGCCAGCAGCGTACTAGCGGGGGGCCTGAGCACAGATACGCAGTATTTT. Protein product: CASSVLAGGLSTDTQYF.

CDR3 DNA sequence: TGTGCCACCAGTGACCCCGGGGGGGTAGAGACCCAGTACTTC. Amino acids: CATSDPGGVETQYF. The rearrangement uses TRBV24-1 and TRBJ2-5, with 8 bases aligning to TRBD2. This CDR3 comprises 14 residues. Germline lookup yields CDR1 KGHDR and CDR2 SFDVKD. The ends lost 4 bases at V and 4 bases at J; junction bases unmatched: 4.

V and J are TRBV7-3 and TRBJ2-3; D is ambiguous. Trimming pared 4 bases from V and 2 bases from J, leaving 10 bases between. The germline V gene encodes CDR1 SGHTA and CDR2 FQGTGA. The CDR3 consists of 14 residues. CDR3 DNA sequence: TGTGCCAGCAGCTCCCGCGGAATCACAGATACGCAGTATTTT. This codes for CASSSRGITDTQYF.